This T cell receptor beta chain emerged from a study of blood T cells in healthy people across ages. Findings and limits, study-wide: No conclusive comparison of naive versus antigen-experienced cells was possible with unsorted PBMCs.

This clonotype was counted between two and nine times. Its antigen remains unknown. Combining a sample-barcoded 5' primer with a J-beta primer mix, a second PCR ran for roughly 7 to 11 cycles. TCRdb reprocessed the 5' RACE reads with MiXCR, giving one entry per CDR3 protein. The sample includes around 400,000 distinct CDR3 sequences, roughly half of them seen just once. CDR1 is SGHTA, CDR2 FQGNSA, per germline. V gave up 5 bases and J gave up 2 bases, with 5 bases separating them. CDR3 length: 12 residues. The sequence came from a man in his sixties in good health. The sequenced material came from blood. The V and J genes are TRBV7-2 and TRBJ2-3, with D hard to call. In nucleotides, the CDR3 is TGTGCCAGCAGCCGATACACAGATACGCAGTATTTT. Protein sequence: CASSRYTDTQYF.